The entry below gives a single T cell receptor (beta chain) sequence along with its context. Its antigen remains unidentified. RNA was isolated and reverse transcribed to cDNA, the sequencing template. Assay used: immunoSEQ multiplex PCR; TCRdb lists only in-frame clones, some missing. Of about 94,000 clones listed, 70% to 80% are singletons. The treatment was: oral pan-JAK inhibitor, 5-10 mg twice daily. Peripheral blood, together with lesional scalp punch biopsies, was collected from alopecia areata patients. The data stem from a study of CD8+ T cells in alopecia areata. Study observations and caveats: Administration of tofacitinib significantly diminished scalp clonality and expanded CD8+ clones within the top 100. An increase in clonality over normal scalp was evident in lesional scalp, especially alopecia totalis/universalis.

The sample in question was CD8+ T cells sorted from blood, obtained at approximately week 42, from a patient treated with tofacitinib. This receptor was taken from a human donor with alopecia areata.

CDR3 amino acids: CASSYPPFGGRKDGYTF. The CDR3 nucleotides are TGTGCCAGCAGCTACCCCCCTTTCGGGGGGCGGAAGGATGGCTACACCTTC. The chain links TRBV5-6 to TRBJ1-2; D possibly corresponds to TRBD1 (6 bases). CDR3 length: 17 amino acids. CDR1 and CDR2 from the germline V gene are SGHDT and YYEEEE. With 3 bases removed from V and 6 bases from J, the gap between germline ends came to 24 bases.